The sequence of this TCR beta chain was determined in a study of blood T cell repertoires in COVID-19. Study in general: Some COVID-19 samples were acute and others convalescent; all came from the United States, Italy and Spain.

The CDR3 is 12 amino acids. V lost 5 bases to trimming and J lost 6 bases, with 8 bases between them. Germline V CDR1 and CDR2: SEHNR, FQNEAQ (reference sequence). Original methodology: Amplifying reference gene primers gave estimates of nucleated cell counts. Sequencing was performed with immunoSEQ multiplex PCR; in TCRdb, only in-frame clones are kept and a portion is missing. That table supplies the V and J calls and clone size; D and trimming were determined from the DNA. The sample shows a few hundred thousand clones, approximately 88% of them seen only once. This chain joins TRBV7-9 and TRBJ2-1, with TRBD1 as a possible D gene (6 bases). The clonotype comes from a woman aged 18-29 years who had recovered from COVID-19. Specimen: PBMCs or T cells enriched from blood (not recorded which). DNA for the CDR3: TGTGCCAGCAGCCTACAGGGCAATGAGCAGTTCTTC. The encoded protein is CASSLQGNEQFF.